The following is a T cell receptor (beta chain) sequence with its context. This entry comes from a study of blood T cell repertoires in COVID-19. Study background: Italy, Spain and the United States were the sources of the convalescent and acute COVID-19 samples.

Clones were sequenced by immunoSEQ multiplex PCR, and TCRdb holds only the in-frame ones, with some missing. This repertoire shows 350,000 or so clones, around nine tenths found once; its top ten account for approximately 1%. This CDR3 spans 15 amino acids. Germline lookup yields CDR1 SGHDT and CDR2 YYEEEE. V dropped 0 bases and J dropped 6 bases, with 13 bases sitting between them. The gene calls are TRBV5-6 and TRBJ1-5; D possibly corresponds to TRBD1 (6 bases). Sequencing input: PBMCs or T cells enriched from blood (not recorded which). The clonotype originates from a woman aged 25-40 years who had been exposed to COVID-19. Here the CDR3 reads CASSLGAGAGQPQHF. The CDR3 DNA follows: TGTGCCAGCAGCTTGGGGGCAGGGGCGGGTCAGCCCCAGCATTTT.